This T cell receptor (beta chain) comes out of a study of T cell changes during pregnancy in multiple sclerosis. Per germline, CDR1 DFQATT and CDR2 SNEGSKA (reference sequence). There are 11 residues in the CDR3. The V and J ends lost 5 bases and 5 bases respectively, with 10 bases between them. Clones were read by immunoSEQ multiplex PCR, and TCRdb kept only the in-frame ones, dropping some. The sample shows about 59,000 clones, about 90% of them seen only once. The sequenced sample was peripheral blood, obtained in the third trimester of pregnancy. The receptor was derived from a female donor in good health, enrolled as a control in a pregnancy study. The rearrangement uses TRBV20-1 and TRBJ2-7; D ambiguous. The DNA of the CDR3 is TGCAGTGCTTCAGAGGTCCACGAGCAGTACTTC. This encodes CSASEVHEQYF.